Each of the 23 T cell receptor beta chains below was sequenced from the same sample in a study of CD8 T cells in Susac syndrome. RNA was extracted with the RNeasy kit, and a quantity of roughly 0.45 to 1 ug was reverse transcribed using random hexamers. Via MiXCR, TCRdb re-called the immunoSEQ multiplex PCR reads, giving one row per CDR3 protein. The profile shows 150,000 or so distinct CDR3 sequences, roughly 95% of them singletons. Sequencing input: CD4+ T cells from PBMCs. The receptors originated from a human donor with multiple sclerosis.

The chain carries TRBV9 and TRBJ1-5, with TRBD1 matching 7 bases. Trimming took 3 bases from V and 3 from J; bases not matched to a gene: 3. The CDR3 length is 14 residues. Per the germline V gene, CDR1 is SGDLS and CDR2 is YYNGEE. The CDR3 here is CASSAGQLNQPQHF. CDR3 nucleotide sequence: TGTGCCAGCAGCGCGGGACAGCTCAATCAGCCCCAGCATTTT.

The V gene is TRBV18, the J gene TRBJ2-7; D is ambiguous. The CDR3 has 15 amino acids. The germline CDR1 and CDR2 sequences are KGHSH and LQKENI. V lost 6 bases to trimming and J lost 5 bases, with 20 bases between them. CDR3 residues: CASSTGSSGVNEQYF. The CDR3 DNA is TGTGCCAGCTCTACCGGGTCTAGTGGAGTTAACGAGCAGTACTTC.

The chain uses TRBV28 and TRBJ2-3; D is undetermined. V lost 10 bases to trimming and J lost 2 bases, with 13 bases between them. The CDR3 length is 13 residues. CDR1 is MDHEN, CDR2 SYDVKM, per germline. This CDR3 is CATTRPVTDTQYF. In DNA, the CDR3 is TGTGCCACCACCCGACCCGTCACAGATACGCAGTATTTT.

The gene calls are TRBV2 and TRBJ2-1; the D is unclear. The germline V gene encodes CDR1 SNHLY and CDR2 FYNNEI. V was cut by 1 base and J by 9 bases, with 13 bases left in between. CDR3 length: 14 amino acids. CDR3 loop: CASSEGASFGEQFF. The CDR3 bases are TGTGCCAGCAGTGAAGGGGCGAGCTTTGGTGAGCAGTTCTTC.

The chain links TRBV18 to TRBJ2-7; D tentatively reads TRBD1 or TRBD2 (6 bases each). This CDR3 has 14 amino acids. The germline V and J ends were trimmed by 3 bases and 3 bases, with 12 bases remaining between them. Germline V gives CDR1 KGHSH, CDR2 LQKENI. The CDR3 region is CASSPTGGNYEQYF. CDR3 nucleotide sequence: TGTGCCAGCTCACCCACCGGGGGCAACTACGAGCAGTACTTC.

The gene calls are TRBV29-1 and TRBJ1-1; 9 bases line up with TRBD1. This CDR3 has 13 residues. V lost 6 bases to trimming and J lost 3 bases; unmatched junction nucleotides: 5. Germline CDR1 is SQVTM and CDR2 is ANQGSEA. The CDR3 region is CSVGQGMDTEAFF. CDR3 coding DNA: TGCAGCGTAGGACAGGGGATGGACACTGAAGCTTTCTTT.

CDR3 bases: TGTGCCAGCAAGAACGGACAGCTCAGATCGGGAGCTTTCTTT. This gives the protein CASKNGQLRSGAFF. The chain joins TRBV6-2 or TRBV6-3 to TRBJ1-1; possible D gene TRBD1, 6 bases. Per germline, CDR1 MNHEY and CDR2 SVGEGT. Trimming removed 7 bases at V and 10 bases at J, with 22 bases between. This CDR3 region has 14 residues.

V gene TRBV2 combines with J gene TRBJ2-2, with 9 bases lining up with TRBD2. Trimming at V came to 7 bases and at J to 6 bases, leaving 9 bases not matched to a gene. This CDR3 spans 15 amino acids. Germline V gene lookup returns CDR1 SNHLY and CDR2 FYNNEI. CDR3 sequence (DNA): TGTGCCAGCATGGGGACTAGCTCCATTGCCGGGGAGCTGTTTTTT. This sequence encodes CASMGTSSIAGELFF.

In the case of this clonotype: One junction end does not reproduce the germline sequence, and a read error may be involved. V gene TRBV6-2 or TRBV6-3 combines with J gene TRBJ1-5, with D hard to call. The CDR3 consists of 15 residues. Germline lookup yields CDR1 MNHEY and CDR2 SVGEGT. CDR3 nucleotides: TGTGCCAGCAGTCACTCCCTTCGGGGAGTTCAGCCCCAGCATTTT. Residues: CASSHSLRGVQPQHF.

This chain uses TRBV2 with TRBJ2-3; perhaps TRBD1 as D (6 bases). V lost 4 bases and J lost 5, with 19 bases in between. This CDR3 is 16 amino acids long. The germline V gene has CDR1 SNHLY and CDR2 FYNNEI. CDR3 region: CASSAQGSPREDTQYF. The CDR3 DNA sequence: TGTGCCAGCAGTGCTCAGGGGTCCCCCCGGGAAGATACGCAGTATTTT.

The chain couples TRBV2 to TRBJ1-5, with a weak D call TRBD1 (5 bases). This CDR3 has 14 residues. Germline V gene sequence: CDR1 SNHLY, CDR2 FYNNEI. Trimming stripped 5 bases from V and 4 bases from J, with 12 bases between. The CDR3 DNA is TGTGCCAGCAGTAACCGGGACCGGAATCAGCCCCAGCATTTT. Residues: CASSNRDRNQPQHF.

The chain carries TRBV23-1 and TRBJ1-3; TRBD1 is a possible D gene (6 bases). TRBV23-1 is noted as an ORF with a role that remains uncertain. The CDR3 has 17 residues. Trimming removed 2 bases at V and 0 bases at J, with 14 bases between. The CDR3 DNA reads as TGCGCCAGCAGTCAACCCTCGGACAGCAACTCTGGAAACACCATATATTTT. Its translation: CASSQPSDSNSGNTIYF.

The chain employs TRBV20-1 and TRBJ1-2; 8 bases fit TRBD1. The germline V gene has CDR1 DFQATT and CDR2 SNEGSKA (reference sequence). The CDR3 consists of 15 residues. The J segment lost 3 bases and the V segment lost 0 bases, leaving 6 bases of the junction unmatched. The DNA for the CDR3 is TGCAGTGCTAGAGATCCCGAGACAGGGGACTATGGCTACACCTTC. It encodes CSARDPETGDYGYTF.

The table lists this clonotype with a count of one. This chain uses TRBV7-6 with TRBJ2-7, with D maybe TRBD1 (6 bases). CDR3 length: 13 amino acids. V shed 6 bases and J shed 7 bases, with 16 bases lying between them. In germline, CDR1 is SGHVS, CDR2 FNYEAQ. DNA for the CDR3: TGTGCCAGCAGTTCCCACAATAGGGGGGAGCAGTACTTC. Translation: CASSSHNRGEQYF.

V gene TRBV10-3 combines with J gene TRBJ2-7; no clear D gene. Germline CDR1 reads ENHRY; CDR2 reads SYGVKD. V was cut by 4 bases and J by 0 bases, with 13 bases left in between. This CDR3 comprises 15 residues. Here the CDR3 reads CAISAYGVSSYEQYF. The CDR3 region has the DNA TGTGCCATCAGTGCTTATGGGGTGAGCTCCTACGAGCAGTACTTC.

The chain joins TRBV6-2 or TRBV6-3 to TRBJ2-5; perhaps TRBD2 as D (5 bases). In germline, CDR1 is MNHEY, CDR2 SVGEGT. Trimming left V 7 bases short and J 5 bases short, with 17 bases between. The CDR3 length is 14 residues. CDR3 region: CASTNPYPGETQYF. In nucleotides, the CDR3 is TGTGCCAGCACCAACCCTTACCCGGGGGAGACCCAGTACTTC.

V and J are TRBV20-1 and TRBJ2-3; TRBD2 aligns across 9 bases. V was pared by 2 bases and J by 6 bases, with 6 bases of the junction left unmatched. CDR1 and CDR2 (germline): DFQATT, SNEGSKA (reference sequence). The CDR3 runs to 14 residues. The chain's CDR3 is CSARPLAGWDTQYF. In nucleotides, the CDR3 is TGCAGTGCTAGACCCCTAGCGGGGTGGGATACGCAGTATTTT.

The V call is TRBV12-3 or TRBV12-4, the J call TRBJ2-5; tentatively, D is TRBD1 or TRBD2 (5 bases each). Deletions cut 3 bases from V and 4 bases from J, with 21 bases between. The CDR3 has 17 amino acids. The DNA of the CDR3 is TGTGCCAGCAGTTTTGGAGGCGGCGGGCAGGGCCGAGAGACCCAGTACTTC. Encoded protein: CASSFGGGGQGRETQYF.

The J gene is TRBJ2-5, the V gene TRBV4-2; perhaps TRBD2 as D (6 bases). The CDR3 length is 15 residues. Germline CDR1 and CDR2: LGHNA and YNFKEQ. V lost 1 base to trimming and J lost 5 bases, with 14 bases between them. The CDR3 protein is CASSQGLGSGETQYF. CDR3 bases: TGTGCCAGCAGCCAAGGGTTAGGCAGCGGGGAGACCCAGTACTTC.

The V call is TRBV4-1, the J call TRBJ2-5; 10 bases agree with TRBD2. The CDR3 has 17 residues. From germline, CDR1 is MGHRA and CDR2 YSYEKL. J lost 4 bases, V lost 0 bases, and 8 bases had no gene match. As DNA, the CDR3 is TGCGCCAGCAGCCAAGAAGGAGGGGCTAGCGGGAGAGAGACCCAGTACTTC. Its translation is CASSQEGGASGRETQYF.

J is TRBJ1-2 and V is TRBV7-2; D might be TRBD1 (5 bases). This CDR3 has 13 amino acids. V was cut by 3 bases and J by 6 bases, with 11 bases left in between. Per germline, CDR1 SGHTA and CDR2 FQGNSA. CDR3 sequence reads: CASSLSREDGYTF. Here the CDR3 DNA reads TGTGCCAGCAGCTTGAGCAGGGAGGATGGCTACACCTTC.

V usage is TRBV7-2 and J usage is TRBJ1-2; D is unresolved. Germline values: CDR1 SGHTA, CDR2 FQGNSA. V gave up 4 bases and J gave up 4 bases, with 4 bases separating them. The CDR3 is made up of 11 amino acids. The DNA of the CDR3 is TGTGCCAGCAGCTCCTTCTATGGCTACACCTTC. It specifies CASSSFYGYTF.

The rearrangement links TRBV20-1 to TRBJ2-5, with D perhaps TRBD1 (6 bases). Germline V CDR1 and CDR2: DFQATT, SNEGSKA (reference sequence). Trimming took off 4 bases at V and 9 bases at J, with 18 bases between the two ends. This CDR3 is 13 amino acids long. Here the CDR3 DNA reads TGCAGTGCTAACAGACAGGCGGCTGCGGCCCAGTACTTC. Translation: CSANRQAAAAQYF.